This entry is about one T cell receptor (beta chain). This sample stems from a study of blood T cells in healthy people across ages. Then a second PCR, running about 6 to 12 cycles, was carried out with a sample-barcoded 5' primer and a J-beta primer mix. Sequencing of every sample gave 2.5 million or more CDR3-containing paired-end reads. TCRdb itself ran the 5' RACE reads through MiXCR, one entry per CDR3 protein. The sample contains around 1,600,000 distinct CDR3 sequences, less than 45% of which appear only once. Trimming removed 7 bases from V and 4 bases from J; junction bases left unmatched: 9. This CDR3 is 14 amino acids long. The study drew donors from healthy Caucasian individuals in Russia aged about 6 to 95. Extractions gave at least 5.5 micrograms of total RNA per sample.

Sequenced sample: blood. This clonotype was obtained from a woman in her late teens or twenties in good health. The chain employs TRBV12-3 or TRBV12-4 and TRBJ1-2, with 7 bases lining up with TRBD1. CDR3 sequence (DNA): TGTGCCAGCACCCCATTGGACAGGTCCTATGGCTACACCTTC. As protein: CASTPLDRSYGYTF.